Sequencing of this TCR beta chain was carried out in a study of read filtering for tumor transcriptome and immune sequencing. Study summary: Among patients, approximately 16 were male and approximately 15 female, aged about 45 to 85 (mean about 66).

Germline V gene lookup returns CDR1 LGHDT and CDR2 YNNKEL (reference sequence). V lost 4 bases to trimming and J lost 7 bases; unmatched junction nucleotides: 12. The CDR3 loop spans 15 amino acids. The library was built from 400 to 500 ng RNA with molecular barcoded adaptors for alpha/delta and beta/gamma chains. In TCRdb, the reads were re-called with MiXCR into one record per CDR3 protein. The sample includes about 46,000 distinct CDR3 sequences, around 21% of them seen just once. Study-level findings and limits: The CD138-negative fraction was mixed bone marrow immune cells, not pure T cells.

To note about this clonotype: The antigen is undetermined.

The TCR originated in a donor aged 40 or over with multiple myeloma. The specimen sequenced was a population of CD138-negative cells sorted from bone marrow. The chain joins TRBV3-1 to TRBJ2-7; TRBD2 matches at 8 bases. The DNA for the CDR3 is TGTGCCAGCAGCCTCCGGACAGCGGGAGCGGGGGAGCAGTACTTC. Translated: CASSLRTAGAGEQYF.